Below, one T cell receptor (beta chain) is given with its context. As yet, its antigen is unknown. This sample is part of a study of identifying expanded T cells in peripheral blood. Study-level findings and limits: About 1.2 clones differed between technical replicates, versus roughly 16 and 20 over time. Variance in clone template counts between approximately 2-week samples significantly increased with total template count across all healthy donors.

No infections or other immune events were documented during collection. The data were produced by immunoSEQ multiplex PCR, yet TCRdb's version contains in-frame clones alone and is incomplete. Of 60,000 to 80,000 clones in the sample, approximately 87% were seen once. The CDR3 has 13 amino acids. Germline CDR1 and CDR2: SGDLS and YYNGEE. The V gene lost 2 bases and the J gene lost 0 bases, with 6 bases spanning the gap. The origin of this receptor is a person between 18 and 75 years old in good health. The sequenced sample was blood. This rearrangement joins TRBV9 to TRBJ2-7; D remains ambiguous. The CDR3, as DNA: TGTGCCAGCAGCGTCACCCCCTCCTACGAGCAGTACTTC. Translation: CASSVTPSYEQYF.